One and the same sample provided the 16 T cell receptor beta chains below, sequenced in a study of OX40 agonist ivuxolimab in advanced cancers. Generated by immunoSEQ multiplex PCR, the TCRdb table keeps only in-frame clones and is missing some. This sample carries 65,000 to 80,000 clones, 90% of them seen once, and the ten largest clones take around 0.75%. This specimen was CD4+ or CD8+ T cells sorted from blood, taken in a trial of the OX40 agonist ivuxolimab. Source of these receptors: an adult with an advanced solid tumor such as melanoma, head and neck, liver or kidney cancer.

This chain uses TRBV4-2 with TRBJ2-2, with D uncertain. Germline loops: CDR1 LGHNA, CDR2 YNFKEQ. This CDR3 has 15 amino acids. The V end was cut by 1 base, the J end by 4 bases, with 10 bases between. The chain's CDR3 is CASSQADGFTGELFF. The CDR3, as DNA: TGTGCCAGCAGCCAAGCGGACGGGTTCACCGGGGAGCTGTTTTTT.

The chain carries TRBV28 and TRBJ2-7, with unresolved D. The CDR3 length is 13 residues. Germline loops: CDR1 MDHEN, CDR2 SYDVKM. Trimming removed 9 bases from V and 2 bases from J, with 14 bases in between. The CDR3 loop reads CASGKPLTYEQYF. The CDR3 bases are TGTGCCAGTGGGAAACCCCTTACCTACGAGCAGTACTTC.

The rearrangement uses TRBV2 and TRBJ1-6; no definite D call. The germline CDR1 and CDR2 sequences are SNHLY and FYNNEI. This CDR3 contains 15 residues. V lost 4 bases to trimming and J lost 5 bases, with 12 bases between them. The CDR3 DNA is TGTGCCAGCAGTGTACTCCTACCGGATAATTCACCCCTCCACTTT. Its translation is CASSVLLPDNSPLHF.

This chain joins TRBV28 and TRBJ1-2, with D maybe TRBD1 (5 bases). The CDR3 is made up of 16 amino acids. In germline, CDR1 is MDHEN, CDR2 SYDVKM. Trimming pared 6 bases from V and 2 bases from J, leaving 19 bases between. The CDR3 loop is CASSSGGAGWNYGYTF. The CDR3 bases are TGTGCCAGCAGCTCCGGCGGGGCAGGTTGGAACTATGGCTACACCTTC.

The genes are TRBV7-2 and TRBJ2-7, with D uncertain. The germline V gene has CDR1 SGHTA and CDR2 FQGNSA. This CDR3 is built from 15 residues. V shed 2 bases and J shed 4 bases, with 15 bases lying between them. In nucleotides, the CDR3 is TGTGCCAGCAGCTTAAACGCCGGTTATTCTTACGAGCAGTACTTC. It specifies CASSLNAGYSYEQYF.

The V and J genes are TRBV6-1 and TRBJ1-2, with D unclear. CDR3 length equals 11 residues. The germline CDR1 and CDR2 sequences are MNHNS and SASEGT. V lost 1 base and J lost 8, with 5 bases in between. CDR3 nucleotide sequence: TGTGCCAGCAGTGAAGGGAGAGGCTACACCTTC. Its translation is CASSEGRGYTF.

In DNA, the CDR3 is TGTGCCAGCAGTGGGACTAGCGGGACGCTCGAGACCCAGTACTTC. It codes for CASSGTSGTLETQYF. The chain has TRBV2 and TRBJ2-5; the match to TRBD2 covers 12 bases. Germline V gives CDR1 SNHLY, CDR2 FYNNEI. The CDR3 covers 15 residues. J lost 5 bases, V lost 4 bases, and 5 bases had no gene match.

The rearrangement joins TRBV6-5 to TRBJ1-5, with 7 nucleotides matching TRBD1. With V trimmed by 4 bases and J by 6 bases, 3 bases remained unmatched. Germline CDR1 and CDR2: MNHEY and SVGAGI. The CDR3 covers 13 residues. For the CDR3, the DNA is TGTGCCAGCAGTTTGACAGGGCTTCAGCCCCAGCATTTT. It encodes CASSLTGLQPQHF.

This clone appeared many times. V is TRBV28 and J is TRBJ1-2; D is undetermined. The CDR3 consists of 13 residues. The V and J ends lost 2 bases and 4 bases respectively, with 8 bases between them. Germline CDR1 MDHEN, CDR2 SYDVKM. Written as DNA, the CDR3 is TGTGCCAGCAGTTTAGGTCAGTTCTATGGCTACACCTTC. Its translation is CASSLGQFYGYTF.

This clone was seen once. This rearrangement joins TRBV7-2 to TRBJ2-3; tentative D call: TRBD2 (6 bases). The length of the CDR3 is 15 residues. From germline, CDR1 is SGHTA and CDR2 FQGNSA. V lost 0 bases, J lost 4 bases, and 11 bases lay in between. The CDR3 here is CASSLAGGGPDTQYF. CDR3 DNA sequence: TGTGCCAGCAGCTTAGCGGGGGGAGGCCCAGATACGCAGTATTTT.

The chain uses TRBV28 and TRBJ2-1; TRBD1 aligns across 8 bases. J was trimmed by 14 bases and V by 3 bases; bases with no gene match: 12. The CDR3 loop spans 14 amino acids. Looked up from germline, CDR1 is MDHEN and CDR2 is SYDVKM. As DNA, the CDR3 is TGTGCCAGCAGTTTCCAGCGACTGACAGGGGTGAAGTTCTTC. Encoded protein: CASSFQRLTGVKFF.

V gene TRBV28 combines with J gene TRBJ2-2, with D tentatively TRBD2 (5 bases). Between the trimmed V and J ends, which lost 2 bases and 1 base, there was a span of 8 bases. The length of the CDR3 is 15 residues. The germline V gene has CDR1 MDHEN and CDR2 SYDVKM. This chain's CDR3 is CASSLAGLNTGELFF. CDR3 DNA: TGTGCCAGCAGTTTAGCGGGCCTGAACACCGGGGAGCTGTTTTTT.

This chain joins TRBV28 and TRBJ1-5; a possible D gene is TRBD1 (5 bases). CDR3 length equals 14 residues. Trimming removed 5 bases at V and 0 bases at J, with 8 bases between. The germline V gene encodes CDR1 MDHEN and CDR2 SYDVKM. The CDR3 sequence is CASSDSYSNQPQHF. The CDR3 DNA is TGTGCCAGCAGTGACAGCTATAGCAATCAGCCCCAGCATTTT.

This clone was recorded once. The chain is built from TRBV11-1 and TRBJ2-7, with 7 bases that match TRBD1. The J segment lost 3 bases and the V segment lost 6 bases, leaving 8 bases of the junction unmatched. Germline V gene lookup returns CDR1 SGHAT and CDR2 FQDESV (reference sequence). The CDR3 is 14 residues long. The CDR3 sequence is CASRAYRDSYEQYF. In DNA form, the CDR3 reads TGTGCCAGCAGAGCTTACCGGGACAGCTACGAGCAGTACTTC.

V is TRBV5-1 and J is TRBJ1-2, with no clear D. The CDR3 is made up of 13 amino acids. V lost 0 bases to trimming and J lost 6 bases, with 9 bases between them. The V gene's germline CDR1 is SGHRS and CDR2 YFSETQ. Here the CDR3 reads CASSLGAGNGYTF. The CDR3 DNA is TGCGCCAGCAGCTTGGGAGCGGGGAATGGCTACACCTTC.

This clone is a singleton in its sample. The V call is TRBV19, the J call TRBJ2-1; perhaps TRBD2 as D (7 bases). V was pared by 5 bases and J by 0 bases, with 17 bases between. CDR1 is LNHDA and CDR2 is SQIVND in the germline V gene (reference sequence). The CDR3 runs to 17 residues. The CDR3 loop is CASSPLTGGSSYNEQFF. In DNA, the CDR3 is TGTGCCAGTAGTCCCTTGACAGGCGGGAGCTCCTACAATGAGCAGTTCTTC.